The TCR beta chain described here comes from a study of blood T cell repertoires in COVID-19. This clone has more than one count but fewer than ten. This same CDR3 is encoded by further DNA sequences in the sample. Germline CDR1 and CDR2: GTSNPN and SVGIG (reference sequence). The V gene end was trimmed by 5 bases and the J gene end by 1 base; junction bases not matched to a gene: 2. CDR3 length: 13 residues. Authors' data handling: Amplification of reference gene primers was used by the study to estimate nucleated cell counts. Profiling relied on immunoSEQ multiplex PCR, and the TCRdb table lists in-frame clones only, not all of them. V and J calls and clone size are as listed in that table; D and trimming were resolved from the DNA. Of 100,000 to 150,000 clones listed, approximately 81% are singletons.

The sequencing input was peripheral blood. The chain links TRBV30 to TRBJ1-5; 7 bases align to TRBD1. The receptor was derived from a woman in her forties or fifties with acute or convalescent COVID-19. The CDR3 is CAWQQGSNQPQHF. CDR3 nucleotides: TGTGCCTGGCAACAGGGGAGCAATCAGCCCCAGCATTTT. Variable domain in full (rest from reference TRBV30 and TRBJ1-5): SQTIHQWPATLVQPVGSPLSLECTVEGTSNPNLYWYRQAAGRGLQLLFYSVGIGQISSEVPQNLSASRPQDRQFILSSKKLLLSDSGFYLCAWQQGSNQPQHFGDGTRLSIL.